Listed below are T cell receptor beta chains from one sample, sequenced in a study of regulatory T cells. Profiling relied on immunoSEQ multiplex PCR, and the TCRdb table lists in-frame clones only, not all of them. This table holds over 20,000 clones, 70% to 90% found once. Sequencing input: conventional CD4+ T cells sorted from blood. These receptors all come from a child under 18 with CD3G deficiency. CDR3s include the opening cysteine and the closing phenylalanine or tryptophan. Fields, in order: CDR3 DNA, CDR3 protein, J gene, clone size, V gene, D gene. D genes are given only for firm matches. Clone size appears in some rows only: once, few, many, or a class for an expanded clone.

CDR3nt: TGTGCCAGCAGTTCTCGCCAGGGGGCGAACTACGAGCAGTACTTC; CDR3aa: CASSSRQGANYEQYF; j_gene: TRBJ2-7; abundance: NA; v_gene: TRBV28; d_gene: TRBD1
CDR3nt: TGTGCCAGCAGGAATAGCGGGGGTTACGAGCAGTACTTC; CDR3aa: CASRNSGGYEQYF; j_gene: TRBJ2-7; abundance: once; v_gene: TRBV6-1; d_gene: TRBD2
CDR3nt: TGCGCCAGCAGCTTGAGCGGGAGAACGGGCGGGGAGCTGTTTTTT; CDR3aa: CASSLSGRTGGELFF; j_gene: TRBJ2-2; abundance: NA; v_gene: TRBV5-1; d_gene: TRBD2
CDR3nt: TGTGCCAGCAGCTTAAGGTCGACGGGAGGCCGCACAGATACGCAGTATTTT; CDR3aa: CASSLRSTGGRTDTQYF; j_gene: TRBJ2-3; abundance: NA; v_gene: TRBV7-9; d_gene: TRBD2
CDR3nt: TGCAGCGCCCGGAGTTGGTCCTACAATGAGCAGTTCTTC; CDR3aa: CSARSWSYNEQFF; j_gene: TRBJ2-1; abundance: NA; v_gene: TRBV29-1; d_gene: NA
CDR3nt: TGTGCCAGCAGCTTAGCGGTGGGGCGTTTGAGCACAGATACGCAGTATTTT; CDR3aa: CASSLAVGRLSTDTQYF; j_gene: TRBJ2-3; abundance: NA; v_gene: TRBV7-8; d_gene: NA
CDR3nt: TGTGCCAGCTGCCCCCGCTCCGGGAGAAGTACAGATACGCAGTATTTT; CDR3aa: CASCPRSGRSTDTQYF; j_gene: TRBJ2-3; abundance: NA; v_gene: TRBV11-3; d_gene: NA
CDR3nt: TGTGCCAGTAGTAAGGGGCGGGCAAACACCGGGGAGCTGTTTTTT; CDR3aa: CASSKGRANTGELFF; j_gene: TRBJ2-2; abundance: NA; v_gene: TRBV19; d_gene: NA
CDR3nt: TGTGCCAGCTCACCACGGGCAGAAGGCTCCGAGCAGTACTTC; CDR3aa: CASSPRAEGSEQYF; j_gene: TRBJ2-7; abundance: few; v_gene: TRBV18; d_gene: NA
CDR3nt: TGCGCCAGCAGCTTGGCGGGGGGCGAGCAGTACTTC; CDR3aa: CASSLAGGEQYF; j_gene: TRBJ2-7; abundance: once; v_gene: TRBV5-1; d_gene: TRBD2
CDR3nt: TGTGCCAGCAGTTTAGGTTTTAAGACAGAAAAGAGGGAGACCCAGTACTTC; CDR3aa: CASSLGFKTEKRETQYF; j_gene: TRBJ2-5; abundance: NA; v_gene: TRBV28; d_gene: NA
CDR3nt: TGCGCCAGCAGTCCAGGGACTAGCGGGATTAGCGAGCAGTACTTC; CDR3aa: CASSPGTSGISEQYF; j_gene: TRBJ2-7; abundance: NA; v_gene: TRBV5-1; d_gene: TRBD2
CDR3nt: TGTGCCATCGCCAGTACTAGCTCCAATGAGCAGTTCTTC; CDR3aa: CAIASTSSNEQFF; j_gene: TRBJ2-1; abundance: NA; v_gene: TRBV10-3; d_gene: NA
CDR3nt: TGTGCCAGCTCCCGCCGGACAGGGAACACAGATACGCAGTATTTT; CDR3aa: CASSRRTGNTDTQYF; j_gene: TRBJ2-3; abundance: NA; v_gene: TRBV28; d_gene: TRBD1
CDR3nt: TGTGCCAGCAGCCTCGCAGGGGGGGTACGTGGCTACACCTTC; CDR3aa: CASSLAGGVRGYTF; j_gene: TRBJ1-2; abundance: NA; v_gene: TRBV7-9; d_gene: TRBD1
CDR3nt: TGTGCCAGCAGACCCCTCTTAGGGACACCCTACGAGCAGTACTTC; CDR3aa: CASRPLLGTPYEQYF; j_gene: TRBJ2-7; abundance: NA; v_gene: TRBV28; d_gene: NA
CDR3nt: TGTGCCAGCAGCTCCTTAAGGGGGAGCGAGCAGTACTTC; CDR3aa: CASSSLRGSEQYF; j_gene: TRBJ2-7; abundance: NA; v_gene: TRBV7-6; d_gene: NA
CDR3nt: TGTGCCAGCAAGGGGACTAGCGGGAGGAGAAACACCGGGGAGCTGTTTTTT; CDR3aa: CASKGTSGRRNTGELFF; j_gene: TRBJ2-2; abundance: NA; v_gene: TRBV28; d_gene: TRBD2
CDR3nt: TGTGCCAGCAGCTTAGACAGGGGCCCGCAGTACTTC; CDR3aa: CASSLDRGPQYF; j_gene: TRBJ2-7; abundance: medium-sized; v_gene: TRBV7-9; d_gene: TRBD1
CDR3nt: TGTGCCAGCAGCGCCGGGACAGGCAATGAGCAGTTCTTC; CDR3aa: CASSAGTGNEQFF; j_gene: TRBJ2-1; abundance: NA; v_gene: TRBV25-1; d_gene: TRBD1
CDR3nt: TGCGCCAGCAGCTTGGACGGCACAGGTGCAGATACGCAGTATTTT; CDR3aa: CASSLDGTGADTQYF; j_gene: TRBJ2-3; abundance: NA; v_gene: TRBV5-1; d_gene: NA
CDR3nt: TGCGCCAGCAGCTTGGCCGGGGACAGTCCCGAGACCCAGTACTTC; CDR3aa: CASSLAGDSPETQYF; j_gene: TRBJ2-5; abundance: NA; v_gene: TRBV5-1; d_gene: TRBD1
CDR3nt: TGTGCCAGCAGCTTACAGTCGGGCCCAGATACGCAGTATTTT; CDR3aa: CASSLQSGPDTQYF; j_gene: TRBJ2-3; abundance: NA; v_gene: TRBV7-9; d_gene: NA
CDR3nt: TGCGCCAGCAGCTCCTTACAGGGTGGTTTGACTGAAGCTTTCTTT; CDR3aa: CASSSLQGGLTEAFF; j_gene: TRBJ1-1; abundance: few; v_gene: TRBV5-1; d_gene: NA
CDR3nt: TGTGCCAGCGGGAGACAGGGGAGGACTGGTAACTATGGCTACACCTTC; CDR3aa: CASGRQGRTGNYGYTF; j_gene: TRBJ1-2; abundance: NA; v_gene: TRBV28; d_gene: TRBD1
CDR3nt: TGTGCCAGCAGTGAATTTGGCCTAACCTACAATGGGCAGTTCTTC; CDR3aa: CASSEFGLTYNGQFF; j_gene: TRBJ2-1; abundance: NA; v_gene: TRBV6-1; d_gene: NA
CDR3nt: TGCGCCAGCCAGGGGGCGGAGGGCACTGAAGCTTTCTTT; CDR3aa: CASQGAEGTEAFF; j_gene: TRBJ1-1; abundance: NA; v_gene: TRBV5-1; d_gene: TRBD1
CDR3nt: TGCGCCAGCAGCTTGAGTAGTGCAGATACGCAGTATTTT; CDR3aa: CASSLSSADTQYF; j_gene: TRBJ2-3; abundance: NA; v_gene: TRBV5-1; d_gene: NA
CDR3nt: TGTGCCATCAGTGAAGGCCAGGGGTGGGTCCAGTACTTC; CDR3aa: CAISEGQGWVQYF; j_gene: TRBJ2-5; abundance: NA; v_gene: TRBV10-3; d_gene: NA
CDR3nt: TGTGCCAGCAGTGACCCCGGGACTACTCGATCGCGAGAGCAGTACTTC; CDR3aa: CASSDPGTTRSREQYF; j_gene: TRBJ2-7; abundance: NA; v_gene: TRBV6-1; d_gene: TRBD2
CDR3nt: TGTGCCAGCAGTGCAGGGGGCAACGAGCAGTACTTC; CDR3aa: CASSAGGNEQYF; j_gene: TRBJ2-7; abundance: NA; v_gene: TRBV6-6; d_gene: TRBD1
CDR3nt: TGCGCCAGCAGCTTGGGTGTGAGGGGAGATGAAAAACTGTTTTTT; CDR3aa: CASSLGVRGDEKLFF; j_gene: TRBJ1-4; abundance: few; v_gene: TRBV5-1; d_gene: NA
CDR3nt: TGTGCCAGCAGGCTGGACAGGTTTTCTAACTATGGCTACACCTTC; CDR3aa: CASRLDRFSNYGYTF; j_gene: TRBJ1-2; abundance: NA; v_gene: TRBV5-7; d_gene: TRBD1
CDR3nt: TGTGCCAGCAGTTTGGGAGGAAAAGAGTATGGCTACACCTTC; CDR3aa: CASSLGGKEYGYTF; j_gene: TRBJ1-2; abundance: few; v_gene: TRBV28; d_gene: NA
CDR3nt: TGTGCCAGTCGTCCGGGACACCGTCTAACTGGCTACACCTTC; CDR3aa: CASRPGHRLTGYTF; j_gene: TRBJ1-2; abundance: NA; v_gene: TRBV19; d_gene: NA
CDR3nt: TGTGCCAGCAGCCTGACAGCGAACACTGAAGCTTTCTTT; CDR3aa: CASSLTANTEAFF; j_gene: TRBJ1-1; abundance: NA; v_gene: TRBV11-2; d_gene: NA
CDR3nt: TGTGCCAGCAGCTCTGGTTCCGGCTACACCTTC; CDR3aa: CASSSGSGYTF; j_gene: TRBJ1-2; abundance: NA; v_gene: TRBV11-1; d_gene: NA
CDR3nt: TGTGCCAGCAGTCGACAGTACACCGGGGAGCTGTTTTTT; CDR3aa: CASSRQYTGELFF; j_gene: TRBJ2-2; abundance: once; v_gene: TRBV28; d_gene: NA
CDR3nt: TGTGCCAGCAGTTTATGGGGGACATCCTACGAGCAGTACTTC; CDR3aa: CASSLWGTSYEQYF; j_gene: TRBJ2-7; abundance: NA; v_gene: TRBV28; d_gene: NA
CDR3nt: TGTGCCAGCAGCCCCGGGAGGACGAAAAGCTCTGGGGCCAACGTCCTGACTTTC; CDR3aa: CASSPGRTKSSGANVLTF; j_gene: TRBJ2-6; abundance: few; v_gene: TRBV11-2; d_gene: TRBD2
CDR3nt: TGTGCCAGCAGCCCTGACAATAACTATGGCTACACCTTC; CDR3aa: CASSPDNNYGYTF; j_gene: TRBJ1-2; abundance: NA; v_gene: TRBV11-2; d_gene: NA
CDR3nt: TGTGCCAGCAGCAAAGGAGTTAGCGGAATGTTACGCACAGATACGCAGTATTTT; CDR3aa: CASSKGVSGMLRTDTQYF; j_gene: TRBJ2-3; abundance: once; v_gene: TRBV7-9; d_gene: NA
CDR3nt: TGTGCCAGCAGCGCCGGACAGGGGCCCCAAGAGACCCAGTACTTC; CDR3aa: CASSAGQGPQETQYF; j_gene: TRBJ2-5; abundance: NA; v_gene: TRBV7-9; d_gene: TRBD1
CDR3nt: TGTGCCAGCACGGGGGCAGGAAGAAACACCATATATTTT; CDR3aa: CASTGAGRNTIYF; j_gene: TRBJ1-3; abundance: NA; v_gene: TRBV28; d_gene: NA
CDR3nt: TGTGCCAGTAGTTCCCCTAGGTCAGGGGAGGGCACCGGGGAGCTGTTTTTT; CDR3aa: CASSSPRSGEGTGELFF; j_gene: TRBJ2-2; abundance: NA; v_gene: TRBV19; d_gene: NA